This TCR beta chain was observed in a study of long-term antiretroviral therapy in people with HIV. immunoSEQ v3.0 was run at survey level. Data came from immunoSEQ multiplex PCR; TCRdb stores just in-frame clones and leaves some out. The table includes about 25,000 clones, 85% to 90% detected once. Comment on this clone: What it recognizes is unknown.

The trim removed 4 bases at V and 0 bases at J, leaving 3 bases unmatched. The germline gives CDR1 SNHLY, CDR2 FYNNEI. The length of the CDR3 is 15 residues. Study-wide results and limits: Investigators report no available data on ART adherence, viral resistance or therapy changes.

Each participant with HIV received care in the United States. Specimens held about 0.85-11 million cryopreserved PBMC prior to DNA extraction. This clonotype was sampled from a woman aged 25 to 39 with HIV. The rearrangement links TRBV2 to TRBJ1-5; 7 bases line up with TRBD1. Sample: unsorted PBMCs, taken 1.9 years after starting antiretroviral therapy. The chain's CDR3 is CASSGGTVSNQPQHF. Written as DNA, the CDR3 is TGTGCCAGCAGTGGGGGGACAGTTAGCAATCAGCCCCAGCATTTT.